These 25 T cell receptor beta chains came from one sample sequenced in a study of cytomegalovirus exposure and HLA in healthy donors. A multiplex PCR was run with 60 Vbeta primers and 13 Jbeta primers. The table came from immunoSEQ multiplex PCR; TCRdb's copy has only in-frame clones and leaves some out. The table lists over 200,000 clones, around 80% of them singletons. Input material: PBMCs. Source of these receptors: a woman in her thirties or forties in good health and CMV-seropositive.

The chain employs TRBV5-1 and TRBJ2-7, with 7 nucleotides matching TRBD2. J was trimmed by 5 bases and V by 5 bases; bases with no gene match: 10. Germline V lookup: CDR1 SGHRS, CDR2 YFSETQ. CDR3 length equals 14 residues. CDR3 protein: CASRLTSTVDEQYF. CDR3 coding DNA: TGCGCCAGCAGGTTGACTAGCACGGTCGACGAGCAGTACTTC. The full variable domain, rest sourced from reference TRBV5-1 and TRBJ2-7, is KAGVTQTPRYLIKTRGQQVTLSCSPISGHRSVSWYQQTPGQGLQFLFEYFSETQRNKGNFPGRFSGRQFSNSRSEMNVSTLELGDSALYLCASRLTSTVDEQYFGPGTRLTVT.

The rearrangement uses TRBV6-1 and TRBJ1-2, with 7 bases matching TRBD1. The CDR3 runs to 14 residues. The junction had 7 bases not matched to a gene; V was cut back by 5 bases and J by 4 bases. Germline-derived CDR1 and CDR2 are MNHNS and SASEGT. CDR3 region: CASSIGTVGYGYTF. CDR3 DNA: TGTGCCAGCAGTATCGGGACAGTAGGCTATGGCTACACCTTC.

The chain is built from TRBV11-3 and TRBJ1-1, with 9 bases identical to TRBD1. V shed 4 bases and J 3 bases; nucleotides not matched to a gene: 3. The CDR3 extends over 14 amino acids. Germline CDR1 SGHNT, CDR2 YENEEA. In nucleotides, the CDR3 is TGTGCCAGCAGCTCGAGGACAGGGGACACTGAAGCTTTCTTT. Its protein is CASSSRTGDTEAFF.

The chain has TRBV11-2 and TRBJ1-1; no reliable D call. V lost 1 base, J lost 4 bases, and 16 bases lay in between. Germline V gene data show CDR1 as SGHAT and CDR2 as FQNNGV. The CDR3 spans 16 residues. CDR3 loop: CASSLVPLDAGTEAFF. The CDR3 DNA reads TGTGCCAGCAGCTTAGTCCCATTAGATGCGGGCACTGAAGCTTTCTTT.

V is TRBV9 and J is TRBJ1-2; D remains unclear. Germline V gives CDR1 SGDLS, CDR2 YYNGEE. CDR3 length: 14 amino acids. V dropped 0 bases and J dropped 6 bases, with 12 bases sitting between them. The CDR3 here is CASSVAAGRDGYTF. The CDR3, as DNA: TGTGCCAGCAGCGTAGCAGCGGGCCGGGATGGCTACACCTTC.

V is TRBV15 and J is TRBJ1-1, with D perhaps TRBD1 (5 bases). The germline V gene has CDR1 LNHNV and CDR2 YYDKDF (reference sequence). The CDR3 is 15 residues long. Trimming stripped 0 bases from V and 0 bases from J, with 8 bases between. CDR3 DNA: TGTGCCACCAGCAGAGATCCAGGGCTGAACACTGAAGCTTTCTTT. Translating it yields CATSRDPGLNTEAFF. The full variable domain, rest sourced from reference TRBV15 and TRBJ1-1, is DAMVIQNPRYQVTQFGKPVTLSCSQTLNHNVMYWYQQKSSQAPKLLFHYYDKDFNNEADTPDNFQSRRPNTSFCFLDIRSPGLGDTAMYLCATSRDPGLNTEAFFGQGTRLTVV.

The rearrangement links TRBV25-1 to TRBJ2-7, with 8 bases lining up with TRBD1. The CDR3 sequence is 15 residues long. CDR1 is MGHDK and CDR2 is SYGVNS in the germline V gene. With 5 bases clipped from V and 2 bases from J, the junction kept 8 bases outside the gene matches. As DNA, the CDR3 is TGTGCCAGCAGTCTACTAGGACAGGGTACCTACGAGCAGTACTTC. Its translation is CASSLLGQGTYEQYF.

This clone was seen just once. The rearrangement joins TRBV6-5 to TRBJ2-1, with 16 bases aligning to TRBD2. Germline loops: CDR1 MNHEY, CDR2 SVGAGI. The CDR3 runs to 15 residues. The trim removed 5 bases at V and 6 bases at J, leaving 1 base unmatched. The CDR3 nucleotides are TGTGCCAGCAGTGGGACTAGCGGGGGGGTCAATGAGCAGTTCTTC. Its translation: CASSGTSGGVNEQFF.

V and J are TRBV27 and TRBJ2-2; 11 nucleotides agree with TRBD2. Looked up from germline, CDR1 is MNHEY and CDR2 is SMNVEV (reference sequence). J gave up 6 bases and V 5 bases, and 8 bases lay outside the gene matches. CDR3 length: 16 amino acids. CDR3 loop: CASSTTSGRVPGELFF. The DNA for the CDR3 is TGTGCCAGCAGTACTACTAGCGGGAGAGTTCCCGGGGAGCTGTTTTTT.

V and J are TRBV7-9 and TRBJ1-2, with D possibly matching TRBD1 (6 bases). This CDR3 region has 15 residues. The V end lost 6 bases, the J end lost 7 bases, and 21 bases lay between the germline ends. In germline, CDR1 is SEHNR, CDR2 FQNEAQ (reference sequence). The CDR3 DNA reads as TGTGCCAGCAGTAAACCCGGACAGACCCGAGGTGGCTACACCTTC. Translated, it gives CASSKPGQTRGGYTF. The full variable domain, in which reference TRBV7-9 and TRBJ1-2 provide the parts outside the CDR3, is DTGVSQNPRHKITKRGQNVTFRCDPISEHNRLYWYRQTLGQGPEFLTYFQNEAQLEKSRLLSDRFSAERPKGSFSTLEIQRTEQGDSAMYLCASSKPGQTRGGYTFGSGTRLTVV.

This clone was counted only a few times. This chain joins TRBV19 and TRBJ1-1; D call uncertain. This CDR3 has 11 amino acids. The V end lost 11 bases, the J end lost 1 base, and 8 bases lay between the germline ends. The V gene's germline CDR1 is LNHDA and CDR2 SQIVND (reference sequence). Here the CDR3 reads CAAYRNTEAFF. The DNA of the CDR3 is TGTGCCGCCTATCGGAACACTGAAGCTTTCTTT.

The V gene is TRBV29-1, the J gene TRBJ1-2; no clear D gene. CDR1 SQVTM and CDR2 ANQGSEA come from the germline V gene. V gave up 0 bases and J gave up 3 bases, with 8 bases separating them. This CDR3 comprises 13 residues. This chain's CDR3 is CSVEDEGYYGYTF. CDR3 sequence (DNA): TGCAGCGTTGAAGATGAGGGATACTATGGCTACACCTTC.

V usage is TRBV7-8 and J usage is TRBJ1-4; weak D call: TRBD1 (5 bases). The CDR3 spans 16 residues. Trimming removed 1 base from V and 6 bases from J, with 15 bases in between. Per the germline V gene, CDR1 is SGHVS and CDR2 is FQNEAQ. CDR3 sequence: CASSLVGGVGYEKLFF. The CDR3 coding sequence is TGTGCCAGCAGCTTAGTTGGAGGGGTTGGGTATGAAAAACTGTTTTTT.

The rearrangement links TRBV29-1 to TRBJ1-1; TRBD1 is a possible D gene (5 bases). Germline V gene lookup returns CDR1 SQVTM and CDR2 ANQGSEA. The CDR3 extends over 13 amino acids. Trimming removed 6 bases at V and 1 base at J, with 12 bases between. CDR3 in DNA: TGCAGCGTGGCCGACAGCCCGAACACTGAAGCTTTCTTT. Translating it yields CSVADSPNTEAFF.

J is TRBJ1-5 and V is TRBV2; 7 bases match TRBD1. V trimming: 5 bases; J trimming: 5 bases; junction bases outside the gene matches: 6. CDR3 size: 14 residues. CDR1 is SNHLY and CDR2 is FYNNEI in the germline V gene. In DNA, the CDR3 is TGTGCCAGCAGTATCGACAGGGTATATCAGCCCCAGCATTTT. Amino acid sequence: CASSIDRVYQPQHF. Supplemented by reference TRBV2 and TRBJ1-5, the full variable domain reads EPEVTQTPSHQVTQMGQEVILRCVPISNHLYFYWYRQILGQKVEFLVSFYNNEISEKSEIFDDQFSVERPDGSNFTLKIRSTKLEDSAMYFCASSIDRVYQPQHFGDGTRLSIL.

This clone was seen only once. The chain recombines TRBV6-6 with TRBJ1-6, with a possible D match to TRBD1 (5 bases). The CDR3 extends over 13 amino acids. The ends were cut back, 10 bases at V and 7 bases at J, with 14 bases in the middle. In germline, CDR1 is MNHNY, CDR2 SVGAGI (reference sequence). Here the CDR3 reads CATKRGSNSPLHF. CDR3 coding DNA: TGTGCCACCAAACGGGGGTCCAATTCACCCCTCCACTTT.

This chain connects TRBV5-3 to TRBJ1-5; a weak D match, TRBD1 (5 bases). TRBV5-3 is an ORF, and what it does is uncertain. CDR3 length equals 14 residues. The CDR3 protein is CATRGGSRNQPQHF. CDR3 in DNA: TGTGCTACAAGGGGAGGGTCCCGGAATCAGCCCCAGCATTTT.

J is TRBJ1-2 and V is TRBV6-5, with 8 bases aligning to TRBD1. V was pared by 6 bases and J by 5 bases, with 8 bases of the junction left unmatched. Germline assignment: CDR1 MNHEY and CDR2 SVGAGI. The CDR3 extends over 14 amino acids. The CDR3 loop reads CASSPDRELYGYTF. CDR3 sequence (DNA): TGTGCCAGCAGCCCGGACAGGGAGCTTTATGGCTACACCTTC.

The chain joins TRBV5-1 to TRBJ2-3; 7 nucleotides match TRBD2. V lost 2 bases and J lost 8; bases outside the gene matches: 11. Germline V gene data show CDR1 as SGHRS and CDR2 as YFSETQ. This CDR3 is 15 amino acids long. The CDR3 region has the DNA TGCGCCAGCAGCTTAGGCGGGAGCAGGGAGGGTACGCAGTATTTT. It yields the protein CASSLGGSREGTQYF.

The chain joins TRBV7-8 to TRBJ2-5; 9 bases line up with TRBD2. With 0 bases clipped from V and 3 bases from J, the junction kept 5 bases outside the gene matches. The CDR3 runs to 16 residues. The germline CDR1 and CDR2 sequences are SGHVS and FQNEAQ. The CDR3: CASSLADLAGKETQYF. CDR3 nucleotide sequence: TGTGCCAGCAGCTTAGCAGACCTAGCGGGGAAAGAGACCCAGTACTTC.

The chain uses TRBV19 and TRBJ1-2, with D possibly matching TRBD1 (6 bases). Germline V gene lookup returns CDR1 LNHDA and CDR2 SQIVND (reference sequence). The CDR3 has 13 amino acids. V was pared by 7 bases and J by 7 bases, with 16 bases between. The chain's CDR3 is CASTTGFQGGYTF. CDR3 DNA sequence: TGTGCCAGTACCACAGGGTTTCAGGGTGGCTACACCTTC.

The V call is TRBV4-2, the J call TRBJ2-5, with 7 bases that match TRBD2. The CDR3 loop spans 16 amino acids. Unmatched junction bases numbered 6, after V lost 1 base and J lost 1 base. Per the germline V gene, CDR1 is LGHNA and CDR2 is YNFKEQ. CDR3 loop: CASSQGEGLVQETQYF. The CDR3, as DNA: TGTGCCAGCAGCCAAGGGGAGGGATTGGTCCAAGAGACCCAGTACTTC.

This clone was seen a few times. One end of the junction does not line up with germline, which may come from a read error. The chain recombines TRBV7-7 with TRBJ2-3, with 10 bases lining up with TRBD2. The germline CDR1 and CDR2 sequences are SSHAT and FNYEAQ (reference sequence). This CDR3 is built from 15 residues. The chain's CDR3 is CASSLGLAATDTQYF. CDR3 DNA: TGTGCTAGCAGCTTAGGACTAGCGGCCACAGATACGCAGTATTTT.

The chain combines TRBV18 with TRBJ2-7, with TRBD1 identical over 7 bases. The CDR3 contains 13 residues. Germline-derived CDR1 and CDR2 are KGHSH and LQKENI. Trimming took 4 bases from V and 6 from J; bases not matched to a gene: 6. CDR3 loop: CASSQQGIGEQYF. The CDR3 region has the DNA TGTGCCAGCTCACAACAGGGGATCGGCGAGCAGTACTTC.

The CDR3 region is CASSLMASGGASGELFF. DNA of the CDR3: TGTGCCAGCAGCTTAATGGCTAGCGGGGGGGCCAGCGGGGAGCTGTTTTTT. The chain carries TRBV7-3 and TRBJ2-2; TRBD2 matches at 12 bases. CDR1 is SGHTA, CDR2 FQGTGA, per germline. V gave up 1 base and J gave up 7 bases; unmatched junction bases: 7. This CDR3 region has 17 residues.